This T cell receptor (beta chain) was observed in a study of blood T cell repertoires in COVID-19. Across the whole study: Both acute and convalescent COVID-19 samples were obtained from the United States, Italy and Spain. PBMCs, B-cell-depleted T cells, or T cells provided the cDNA or gDNA that made up the material.

This clone was seen repeatedly, ten times or more. Original processing methods: It was from reference gene primer amplification that nucleated cell counts were estimated. The method was immunoSEQ multiplex PCR; TCRdb's version includes in-frame clones alone and lacks a portion of them. V and J calls plus clone size are reproduced from that table; the DNA served to infer D and trimming. In the table there are 65,000 to 75,000 clones, roughly 77% of which are singletons. The sequence was collected from a man of 80 years or more with acute or convalescent COVID-19. The specimen sequenced was peripheral blood.

CDR3 residues: CASSIWESSYNEQFF. The CDR3 nucleotides read TGTGCCAGTAGTATATGGGAGAGCTCCTACAATGAGCAGTTCTTC. The chain couples TRBV19 to TRBJ2-1, with D possibly matching TRBD2 (5 bases). V was cut by 2 bases and J by 0 bases, with 8 bases left in between. This CDR3 is 15 amino acids long. CDR1 is LNHDA and CDR2 is SQIVND in the germline V gene (reference sequence).